This passage covers 11 T cell receptor beta chains from one sample sequenced in a study of T cells in Graves' hyperthyroidism and ophthalmopathy. Amplification of TCR beta CDR3 regions was performed using RNA transcripts as template. During a first-round RT-PCR of the TCR CDR3, the HTBI primer set was used. From the multiplex PCR reads, TCRdb called clonotypes with MiXCR, one entry per CDR3 protein. The table includes 400,000 to 450,000 distinct CDR3 sequences, roughly 15% detected once. Sequences were obtained from blood. The source of these receptors is a man aged 18 to 30 with Graves' ophthalmopathy.

For this clonotype: Since no conserved phenylalanine or tryptophan closes the CDR3, a read error is the likely cause. J is TRBJ1-5 and V is TRBV6-1, with a tentative D call TRBD1 (6 bases). CDR3 length: 13 amino acids. In germline, CDR1 is MNHNS, CDR2 SASEGT. V lost 7 bases and J lost 0, with 7 bases in between. DNA for the CDR3: TGTGCCAGCACGGGGGCTAGCAATCAGCCCCAGCATTCT. It specifies CASTGASNQPQHS.

The rearrangement uses TRBV6-1 and TRBJ2-7; 9 bases fit TRBD2. This CDR3 has 16 residues. The germline CDR1 and CDR2 sequences are MNHNS and SASEGT. J gave up 2 bases and V 2 bases, and 7 bases lay outside the gene matches. The DNA for the CDR3 is TGTGCCAGCAGTGAAAGGGGTCCTAGCGGGACCTACGAGCAGTACTTC. This encodes CASSERGPSGTYEQYF.

A word on this clonotype: Compared with germline, one end of the junction differs, possibly owing to a read error. The chain is built from TRBV6-4 and TRBJ2-7, with no clear D. The germline V gene encodes CDR1 MRHNA and CDR2 SNTAGT. The CDR3 contains 16 residues. CDR3 DNA sequence: TGTGCCAGCACAATCAGGATGGAGAGAAGTTCCTGCGAGCAGTACTTC. Its translation: CASTIRMERSSCEQYF.

This clonotype was recorded at least ten times. V usage is TRBV5-8 and J usage is TRBJ2-3; tentative D call: TRBD1 (5 bases). V was pared by 0 bases and J by 3 bases, with 11 bases between. This CDR3 has 15 amino acids. CDR1 is SGHTS and CDR2 is YDEGEE in the germline V gene. The CDR3 DNA is TGTGCCAGCAGCTTGGGGACAAGGGAAACAGATACGCAGTATTTT. Translating it yields CASSLGTRETDTQYF.

The table lists this clonotype with many counts. This chain links TRBV5-1 with TRBJ2-3; TRBD2 agrees at 7 bases. Germline-derived CDR1 and CDR2 are SGHRS and YFSETQ. V dropped 2 bases and J dropped 6; count of bases not matched to a gene: 6. This CDR3 is 14 amino acids long. This CDR3 is CASSFRRLADTQYF. CDR3 nucleotides: TGCGCCAGCAGCTTTCGCAGACTAGCCGATACGCAGTATTTT.

This clonotype was detected many times. The J gene is TRBJ1-1, the V gene TRBV18; the match to TRBD1 covers 8 bases. The CDR3 sequence is 16 residues long. The germline CDR1 and CDR2 sequences are KGHSH and LQKENI. V lost 4 bases to trimming and J lost 0 bases; unmatched junction nucleotides: 7. CDR3 coding DNA: TGTGCCAGCTCACTTAGGGACAGGTCATTGAACACTGAAGCTTTCTTT. Protein product: CASSLRDRSLNTEAFF.

At least ten counts were recorded for this clonotype. The chain joins TRBV13 to TRBJ2-3; D is perhaps TRBD2 (7 bases). The CDR3 loop spans 15 amino acids. The V end lost 2 bases, the J end lost 2 bases, and 11 bases lay between the germline ends. Germline-derived CDR1 and CDR2 are PRHDT and FYEKMQ (reference sequence). The chain's CDR3 is CASSLSAGATDTQYF. CDR3 nucleotide sequence: TGTGCCAGCAGCTTAAGTGCGGGGGCCACAGATACGCAGTATTTT.

The chain carries TRBV11-3 and TRBJ2-1; 7 nucleotides agree with TRBD2. Germline-derived CDR1 and CDR2 are SGHNT and YENEEA. V dropped 4 bases and J dropped 3; count of bases not matched to a gene: 9. This CDR3 contains 16 residues. CDR3 amino acids: CASSSYRAGNYNEQFF. CDR3 nucleotide sequence: TGTGCCAGCAGCTCTTACCGAGCGGGAAACTACAATGAGCAGTTCTTC.

In this sample, this clonotype turned up many times. The chain is built from TRBV5-5 and TRBJ1-3; D unclear. This CDR3 spans 15 amino acids. The V gene lost 4 bases and the J gene lost 0 bases, with 11 bases spanning the gap. Germline assignment: CDR1 SGHKS and CDR2 YYEKEE (reference sequence). The CDR3 is CASSRSGSSGNTIYF. DNA of the CDR3: TGTGCCAGCAGCCGCTCCGGTAGCTCTGGAAACACCATATATTTT.

The chain uses TRBV2 and TRBJ1-6, with D tentatively TRBD1 (5 bases). CDR1 and CDR2 (germline): SNHLY, FYNNEI. The CDR3 runs to 15 residues. Trimming removed 3 bases at V and 10 bases at J, with 16 bases between. CDR3 in amino acids: CASSDVQRWGSPLHF. In DNA form, the CDR3 reads TGTGCCAGCAGTGATGTCCAACGGTGGGGGTCACCCCTCCACTTT. The full variable domain, rest sourced from reference TRBV2 and TRBJ1-6, is EPEVTQTPSHQVTQMGQEVILRCVPISNHLYFYWYRQILGQKVEFLVSFYNNEISEKSEIFDDQFSVERPDGSNFTLKIRSTKLEDSAMYFCASSDVQRWGSPLHFGNGTRLTVT.

This clonotype was recorded at least ten times. This rearrangement joins TRBV5-1 to TRBJ2-7; 8 nucleotides match TRBD1. Germline V lookup: CDR1 SGHRS, CDR2 YFSETQ. The CDR3 contains 14 residues. J was trimmed by 3 bases and V by 6 bases; bases with no gene match: 8. CDR3 loop: CASTHPGQDYEQYF. DNA of the CDR3: TGCGCCAGCACACATCCGGGACAGGACTACGAGCAGTACTTC.